Sequencing of this T cell receptor beta chain was carried out in a study of blood T cell repertoires in COVID-19. As for the study in general: The United States, Italy and Spain provided the acute and convalescent COVID-19 samples. T cells, B-cell-depleted T cells, or PBMCs provided the cDNA or gDNA that served as material.

Germline V gene sequence: CDR1 LGHDT, CDR2 YNNKEL (reference sequence). The junction had 9 bases not matched to a gene; V was cut back by 4 bases and J by 5 bases. CDR3 length: 15 amino acids. Original handling: Amplification of reference gene primers was used by the study to estimate nucleated cell counts. Profiled with immunoSEQ multiplex PCR; TCRdb holds only in-frame clones, not every one. V and J calls and clone size are as listed in that table; D and trimming were resolved from the DNA. Of 250,000 to 300,000 clones detected, around 83% appear once; the ten largest clones hold roughly 5.7%. Sample: peripheral blood. The chain links TRBV3-1 (or the pseudogene TRBV3-2) to TRBJ2-5; TRBD1 matches 8 bases. This clonotype was sampled from an elderly man with acute or convalescent COVID-19. CDR3 in DNA: TGTGCCAGCAGCCCCGGGACAGGCATTGGTGAGACCCAGTACTTC. This gives the protein CASSPGTGIGETQYF.